This TCR beta chain was retrieved from a study of blood T cell repertoires in COVID-19. Looking at the study overall: Nucleic acid was either cDNA or gDNA, and it came from T cells, B-cell-depleted T cells, or PBMCs.

The V and J ends lost 7 bases and 0 bases respectively, with 11 bases between them. Germline V gives CDR1 SGHKS, CDR2 YYEKEE (reference sequence). The CDR3 length is 14 residues. In the original analysis: Reference gene primers were amplified, and this amplification served to estimate nucleated cell counts. Sequencing used immunoSEQ multiplex PCR; TCRdb keeps in-frame clones, though not all of them. That table gives V, J and clone size, and the DNA gave D and trimming. The sample shows 200,000 to 300,000 clones, just over 85% of them seen only once. Participants were aged about 18 to 90 years, lived in over 20 US areas, and enrolled virtually. Two consecutive negative NP/OP PCR tests, clearance, or resolved symptoms defined Cohort 3 recovery.

This chain uses TRBV5-5 with TRBJ1-3, with D hard to call. Sequencing was carried out using PBMCs or T cells enriched from blood (not recorded which). This clonotype originated in a man between 35 and 55 years old who had recovered from COVID-19. CDR3 residues: CASVGTVSGNTIYF. The DNA for the CDR3 is TGTGCCAGCGTAGGTACAGTCTCTGGAAACACCATATATTTT.